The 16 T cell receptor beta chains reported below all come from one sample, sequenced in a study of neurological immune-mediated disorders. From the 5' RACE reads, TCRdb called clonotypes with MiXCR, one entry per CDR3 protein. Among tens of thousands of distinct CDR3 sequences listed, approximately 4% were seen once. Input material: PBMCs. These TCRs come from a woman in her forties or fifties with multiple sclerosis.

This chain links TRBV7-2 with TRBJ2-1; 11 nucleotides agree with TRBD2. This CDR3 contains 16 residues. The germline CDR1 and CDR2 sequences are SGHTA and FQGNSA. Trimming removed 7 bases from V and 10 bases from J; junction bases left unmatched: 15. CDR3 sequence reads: CASTQGGLAGGREQFF. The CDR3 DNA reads TGTGCCAGCACCCAGGGGGGGCTAGCGGGGGGAAGAGAGCAGTTCTTC. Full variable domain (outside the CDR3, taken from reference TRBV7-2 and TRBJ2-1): GAGVSQSPSNKVTEKGKDVELRCDPISGHTALYWYRQSLGQGLEFLIYFQGNSAPDKSGLPSDRFSAERTGGSVSTLTIQRTQQEDSAVYLCASTQGGLAGGREQFFGPGTRLTVL.

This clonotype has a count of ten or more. CDR3 coding DNA: TGTGCCAGCAGTTTCATCGGGATCAATGAGCAGTTCTTC. Its protein is CASSFIGINEQFF. J is TRBJ2-1 and V is TRBV12-3 or TRBV12-4, with D possibly TRBD2 on 5 matching bases. The V end lost 3 bases, the J end lost 6 bases, and 9 bases lay between the germline ends. The CDR3 covers 13 residues.

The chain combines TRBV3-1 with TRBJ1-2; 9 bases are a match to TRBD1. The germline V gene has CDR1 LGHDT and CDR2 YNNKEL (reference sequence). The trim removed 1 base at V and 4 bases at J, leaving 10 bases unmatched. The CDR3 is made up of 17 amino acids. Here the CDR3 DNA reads TGTGCCAGCAGCCAAGGGACAGGGGCGCGGTACCTCTATGGCTACACCTTC. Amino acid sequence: CASSQGTGARYLYGYTF. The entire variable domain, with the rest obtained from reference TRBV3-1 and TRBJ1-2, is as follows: DTAVSQTPKYLVTQMGNDKSIKCEQNLGHDTMYWYKQDSKKFLKIMFSYNNKELIINETVPNRFSPKSPDKAHLNLHINSLELGDSAVYFCASSQGTGARYLYGYTFGSGTRLTVV.

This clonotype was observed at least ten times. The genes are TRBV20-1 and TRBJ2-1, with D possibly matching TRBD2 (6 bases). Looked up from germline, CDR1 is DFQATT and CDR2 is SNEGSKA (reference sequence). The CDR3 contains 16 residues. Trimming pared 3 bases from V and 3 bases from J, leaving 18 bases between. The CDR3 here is CSASAGLINNYNEQFF. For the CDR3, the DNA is TGCAGTGCTAGCGCGGGACTCATCAATAACTACAATGAGCAGTTCTTC.

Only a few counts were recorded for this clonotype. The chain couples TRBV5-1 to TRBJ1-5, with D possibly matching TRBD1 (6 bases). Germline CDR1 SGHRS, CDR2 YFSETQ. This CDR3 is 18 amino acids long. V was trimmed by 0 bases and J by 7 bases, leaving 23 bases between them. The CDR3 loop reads CASSLGYQTSSTGQPQHF. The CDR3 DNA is TGCGCCAGCAGCTTGGGATATCAGACATCTTCTACAGGGCAGCCCCAGCATTTT.

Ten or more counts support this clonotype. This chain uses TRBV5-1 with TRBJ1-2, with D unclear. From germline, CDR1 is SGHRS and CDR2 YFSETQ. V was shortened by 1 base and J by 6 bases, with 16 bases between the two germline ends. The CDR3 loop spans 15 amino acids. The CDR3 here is CASSLMPGTVNGYTF. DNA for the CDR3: TGCGCCAGCAGCTTGATGCCAGGAACGGTGAATGGCTACACCTTC.

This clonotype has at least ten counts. CDR3 in DNA: TGTGCCAGCAGCGCCGGGACACAAAACAATGAGCAGTTCTTC. It specifies CASSAGTQNNEQFF. The J gene is TRBJ2-1, the V gene TRBV6-6, with D possibly TRBD1 on 6 matching bases. The CDR3 contains 14 residues. The V end was cut by 6 bases, the J end by 5 bases, with 14 bases between. Germline V CDR1 and CDR2: MNHNY, SVGAGI (reference sequence).

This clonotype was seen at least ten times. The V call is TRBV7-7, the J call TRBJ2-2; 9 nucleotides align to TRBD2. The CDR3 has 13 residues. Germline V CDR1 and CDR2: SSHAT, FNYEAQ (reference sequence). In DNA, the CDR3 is TGTGCTAGCGGGGGACTAGGTGCCGGGGAGCTGTTTTTT. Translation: CASGGLGAGELFF.

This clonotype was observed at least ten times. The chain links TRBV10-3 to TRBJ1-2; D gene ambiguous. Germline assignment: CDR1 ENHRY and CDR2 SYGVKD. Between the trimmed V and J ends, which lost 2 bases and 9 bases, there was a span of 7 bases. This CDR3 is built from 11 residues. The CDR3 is CAISEDRSYTF. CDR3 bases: TGTGCCATCAGTGAGGACCGGAGCTACACCTTC.

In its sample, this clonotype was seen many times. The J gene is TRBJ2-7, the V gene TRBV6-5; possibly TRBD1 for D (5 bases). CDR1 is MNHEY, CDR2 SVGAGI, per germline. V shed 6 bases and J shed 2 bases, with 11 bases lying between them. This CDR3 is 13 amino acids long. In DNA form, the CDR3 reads TGTGCCAGCAGCCCGACAGCCGCCTACGAGCAGTACTTC. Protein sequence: CASSPTAAYEQYF.

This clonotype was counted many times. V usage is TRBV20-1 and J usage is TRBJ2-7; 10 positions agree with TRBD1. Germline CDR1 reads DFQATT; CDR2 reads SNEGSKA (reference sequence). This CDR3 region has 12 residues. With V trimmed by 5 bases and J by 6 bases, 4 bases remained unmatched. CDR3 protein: CSASGQGTEQYF. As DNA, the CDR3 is TGCAGTGCTTCGGGACAGGGGACCGAGCAGTACTTC.

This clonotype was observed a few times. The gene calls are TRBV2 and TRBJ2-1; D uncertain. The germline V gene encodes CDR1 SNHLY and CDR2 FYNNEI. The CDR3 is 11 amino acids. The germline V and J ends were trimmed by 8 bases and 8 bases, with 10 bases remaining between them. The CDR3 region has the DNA TGTGCCAGCCTCTCTCTGGATGAGCAGTTCTTC. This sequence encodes CASLSLDEQFF.

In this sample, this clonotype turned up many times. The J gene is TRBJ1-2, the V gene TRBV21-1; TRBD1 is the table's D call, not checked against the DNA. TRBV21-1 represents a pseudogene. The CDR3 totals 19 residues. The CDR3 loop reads CASSNHRGLQCRANYGYTF. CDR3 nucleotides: TGTGCCAGCAGTAACCACAGGGGGCTTCAATGCAGGGCTAACTATGGCTACACCTTC.

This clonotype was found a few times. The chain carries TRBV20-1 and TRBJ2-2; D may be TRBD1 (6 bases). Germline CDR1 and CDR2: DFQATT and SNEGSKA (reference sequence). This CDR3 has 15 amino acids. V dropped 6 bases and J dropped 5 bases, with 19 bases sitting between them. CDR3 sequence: CSAHFPAGATGELFF. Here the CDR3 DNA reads TGCAGTGCCCACTTCCCGGCAGGGGCAACCGGGGAGCTGTTTTTT.

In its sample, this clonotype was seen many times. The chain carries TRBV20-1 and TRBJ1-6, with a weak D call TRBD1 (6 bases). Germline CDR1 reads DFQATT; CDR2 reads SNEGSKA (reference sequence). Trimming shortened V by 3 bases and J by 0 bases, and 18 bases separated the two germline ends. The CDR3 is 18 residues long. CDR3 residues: CSARGRDIVSSYNSPLHF. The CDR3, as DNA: TGCAGTGCTAGGGGGAGGGACATCGTGAGCTCCTATAATTCACCCCTCCACTTT.

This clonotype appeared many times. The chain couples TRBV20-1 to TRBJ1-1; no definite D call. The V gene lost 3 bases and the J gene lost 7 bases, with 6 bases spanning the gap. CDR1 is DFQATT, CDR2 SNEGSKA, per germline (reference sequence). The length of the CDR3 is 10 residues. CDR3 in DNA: TGCAGTGCTAGGGGAATTGAAGCTTTCTTT. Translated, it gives CSARGIEAFF.